These 19 T cell receptor beta chains came from one sample sequenced in a study of T cells expressing NK-cell markers. No DNA is given; TCRdb re-called the 5' RACE reads and lists each CDR3 protein once. Its listing shows around 380,000 distinct CDR3 sequences. Sequencing was performed on blood T cells: a sorted CD56 or NKG2C T cell subset, CD4+ or CD8+ T cells, or bulk PBMC T cells (not recorded which). The origin of the receptors is a woman in her fifties or sixties in good health.

This chain links TRBV6-4 with TRBJ2-5. Per germline, CDR1 MRHNA and CDR2 SNTAGT. The CDR3 is 15 residues long. CDR3 residues: CASSDQTEYQETQYF.

V gene TRBV7-8 combines with J gene TRBJ2-3. Germline V gene sequence: CDR1 SGHVS, CDR2 FQNEAQ. The CDR3 covers 17 residues. This CDR3 reads CASSLVSGPGSTDTQYF. The entire variable domain, with the rest obtained from reference TRBV7-8 and TRBJ2-3, is as follows: GAGVSQSPRYKVAKRGQDVALRCDPISGHVSLFWYQQALGQGPEFLTYFQNEAQLDKSGLPSDRFFAERPEGSVSTLKIQRTQQEDSAVYLCASSLVSGPGSTDTQYFGPGTRLTVL.

CDR3 region: CASSRWDLDYNEQFF. This chain joins TRBV19 and TRBJ2-1; the D gene TCRdb calls, TRBD1, cannot be checked with no DNA. This CDR3 has 15 residues. Germline V gives CDR1 LNHDA, CDR2 SQIVND (reference sequence).

The J gene is TRBJ2-4, the V gene TRBV12-3 or TRBV12-4. CDR3 size: 12 residues. Here the CDR3 reads CASREAKNIQYF.

V gene TRBV29-1 combines with J gene TRBJ2-1. This CDR3 region has 13 residues. In germline, CDR1 is SQVTM, CDR2 ANQGSEA. The CDR3 here is CSVPSSPIDEQFF.

This chain joins TRBV20-1 and TRBJ2-5; TCRdb's assignment of TRBD2 cannot be checked, as there is no DNA. The CDR3 spans 15 residues. Germline V gene sequence: CDR1 DFQATT, CDR2 SNEGSKA (reference sequence). CDR3 amino acids: CSAQPLEGGQETQYF.

The chain joins TRBV30 to TRBJ2-3; as DNA is missing, the TRBD2 call by TCRdb cannot be tested. The CDR3 consists of 12 residues. Germline V gene lookup returns CDR1 GTSNPN and CDR2 SVGIG (reference sequence). CDR3 region: CAWSGERDTQYF.

V usage is TRBV21-1 and J usage is TRBJ2-1; TCRdb names TRBD2, which stays unverified in the absence of DNA. TRBV21-1 is assigned pseudogene status. The CDR3 has 17 residues. The CDR3 sequence is CASMEWREPSSYNEQFF.

The chain is built from TRBV24-1 and TRBJ1-1. CDR3 length: 13 amino acids. The germline V gene encodes CDR1 KGHDR and CDR2 SFDVKD. CDR3 protein: CATTAGGNTEAFF.

The gene calls are TRBV14 and TRBJ1-2; TCRdb picks TRBD1, but there is no DNA to check that call. CDR1 SGHDN and CDR2 FVKESK come from the germline V gene. This CDR3 spans 11 amino acids. The CDR3 region is CASRTVGGYTF.

This chain connects TRBV20-1 to TRBJ2-1; lacking DNA, the TRBD2 call made by TCRdb goes unchecked. This CDR3 has 15 residues. The germline V gene has CDR1 DFQATT and CDR2 SNEGSKA (reference sequence). CDR3 sequence: CSASGSLSGHNEQFF.

This rearrangement joins TRBV6-1 to TRBJ1-2; TCRdb lists TRBD1, though no DNA is available to test this call. CDR1 is MNHNS and CDR2 is SASEGT in the germline V gene. The CDR3 sequence is 14 residues long. The CDR3 protein is CASKVTDSIYGYTF.

V and J are TRBV12-3 or TRBV12-4 and TRBJ2-7; TCRdb's D call of TRBD2 is untestable without DNA. CDR3 length: 15 residues. The CDR3 loop reads CASSQTSGVSYEQYF.

The rearrangement links TRBV27 to TRBJ2-3; without DNA, the TCRdb call of TRBD1 cannot be checked. The germline V gene encodes CDR1 MNHEY and CDR2 SMNVEV (reference sequence). The CDR3 totals 15 residues. CDR3 protein: CASAPTPQGPDTQYF.

The chain joins TRBV5-1 to TRBJ2-5; TCRdb gives TRBD2 as the D gene, but with no DNA this cannot be confirmed. The CDR3 is 13 residues long. The germline gives CDR1 SGHRS, CDR2 YFSETQ. CDR3 residues: CASTGAGEETQYF.

The chain is built from TRBV14 and TRBJ2-5; checking the TCRdb D call of TRBD1 is not possible without DNA. Germline-derived CDR1 and CDR2 are SGHDN and FVKESK. The length of the CDR3 is 16 residues. The CDR3 loop reads CASSQGDRGRQETQYF.

This chain joins TRBV12-3 or TRBV12-4 and TRBJ1-1. This CDR3 has 14 amino acids. The CDR3 here is CASSFSGGNTEAFF.

The chain combines TRBV4-1 with TRBJ2-5. This CDR3 is 15 amino acids long. Looked up from germline, CDR1 is MGHRA and CDR2 is YSYEKL. The CDR3 protein is CASSQENVGGETQYF.

This sequence joins TRBV29-1 and TRBJ2-7; as DNA is missing, the TRBD2 call by TCRdb cannot be tested. The germline gives CDR1 SQVTM, CDR2 ANQGSEA. The CDR3 runs 12 residues. CDR3 region: CSVASGRDEQYF.